These 4 T cell receptor beta chains were sequenced from one sample in a study of shared clonotypes between healthy human individuals (dated by TCRdb to the early 2020s). CD8 naive samples were CD45RO-negative cells positively selected for CCR7, giving a CD45RA+CCR7+ population that excluded TemRA cells. The library was obtained by the immunoSEQ multiplex PCR assay. Imported from immuneACCESS, the table was reduced by TCRdb to in-frame sequences with V and J called. These copies leave out some clones; in studies compared against another copy, an unresolved V gene accounts for under half, and the cause of the remainder is not known. This sample gives about 2.1 million clones in total; under 95% of them show up just once. The biggest ten clones account for roughly 1.8% of the sample. Sequencing was carried out using naive CD8+ T cells from PBMCs. Interpreted using the paper, the cell subset or site label stands for: CD45RA+CCR7+. These receptors all stem from a young man in good health. Some clones in this sample may be carry-over from other donors' samples.

V gene TRBV4-2 combines with J gene TRBJ2-3; no clear D. Germline CDR1 LGHNA, CDR2 YNFKEQ. Trimming removed 2 bases from V and 2 bases from J, with 11 bases in between. The CDR3 sequence is 15 residues long. The CDR3 protein is CASSQIGSNTDTQYF. CDR3 bases: TGTGCCAGCAGCCAAATTGGGTCGAACACAGATACGCAGTATTTT.

This chain uses TRBV11-2 with TRBJ2-7; 8 nucleotides align to TRBD2. The CDR3 is made up of 19 amino acids. The germline CDR1 and CDR2 sequences are SGHAT and FQNNGV. J lost 3 bases, V lost 7 bases, and 23 bases had no gene match. CDR3 in amino acids: CASKTRQPLEGLAGYEQYF. DNA of the CDR3: TGTGCCAGCAAGACTAGACAGCCCCTTGAGGGCCTAGCGGGCTACGAGCAGTACTTC.

The gene calls are TRBV6-1 and TRBJ1-5; no clear D. CDR3 length equals 19 residues. The V gene's germline CDR1 is MNHNS and CDR2 SASEGT. Trimming left V 2 bases short and J 0 bases short, with 20 bases between. The CDR3 here is CASSEILEYLLYSNQPQHF. The CDR3 region has the DNA TGTGCCAGCAGTGAAATTCTTGAGTACTTACTATATAGCAATCAGCCCCAGCATTTT.

The V call is TRBV5-1, the J call TRBJ2-7, with 8 bases matching TRBD1. Germline V CDR1 and CDR2: SGHRS, YFSETQ. The junction had 11 bases not matched to a gene; V was cut back by 1 base and J by 2 bases. There are 17 residues in the CDR3. This chain's CDR3 is CASSLYSRAGGAYEQYF. CDR3 DNA: TGCGCCAGCAGCTTGTATAGTAGGGCAGGGGGCGCCTACGAGCAGTACTTC. Looking up the rest from reference TRBV5-1 and TRBJ2-7 gives the full variable domain: KAGVTQTPRYLIKTRGQQVTLSCSPISGHRSVSWYQQTPGQGLQFLFEYFSETQRNKGNFPGRFSGRQFSNSRSEMNVSTLELGDSALYLCASSLYSRAGGAYEQYFGPGTRLTVT.